The next 9 T cell receptor beta chains were all read from a single sample in a study of identical twins. TCRdb ran MiXCR on the 5' RACE reads and lists one entry per CDR3 protein. The data contain hundreds of thousands of distinct CDR3 sequences, approximately 13% of them singletons. This sample also appeared in a second study, on yellow fever vaccine responses in identical twins.

Sequencing was done on a sample of PBMCs. The source is a woman younger than 35 in good health.

This chain joins TRBV6-5 and TRBJ2-2; no definite D call. The CDR3 covers 16 residues. Germline lookup yields CDR1 MNHEY and CDR2 SVGAGI. Trimming removed 0 bases from V and 5 bases from J, with 13 bases in between. Here the CDR3 reads CASSYSPVVVTGELFF. In nucleotides, the CDR3 is TGTGCCAGCAGTTACTCCCCCGTAGTGGTAACCGGGGAGCTGTTTTTT.

This clonotype appeared a few times. This chain connects TRBV20-1 to TRBJ2-1, with 12 nucleotides matching TRBD2. Germline CDR1 reads DFQATT; CDR2 reads SNEGSKA (reference sequence). This CDR3 spans 19 amino acids. V shed 6 bases, J shed 3 bases, and the junction held 18 bases outside the gene matches. The CDR3 protein is CSATRPGLAGQPRYNEQFF. The CDR3 DNA reads TGCAGTGCAACCCGACCGGGACTAGCGGGCCAACCGCGCTACAATGAGCAGTTCTTC.

The chain has TRBV7-3 and TRBJ2-2, with D possibly called TRBD1 or TRBD2 (5 bases each). The CDR3 is 15 residues long. CDR1 is SGHTA, CDR2 FQGTGA, per germline. Trimming took 5 bases from V and 4 from J, leaving 14 bases between them. CDR3 in amino acids: CASSPTGPSTGELFF. The CDR3 nucleotides are TGTGCCAGCAGCCCAACGGGGCCCAGCACCGGGGAGCTGTTTTTT.

The rearrangement joins TRBV20-1 to TRBJ2-3, with TRBD1 matching 8 bases. Germline V gene sequence: CDR1 DFQATT, CDR2 SNEGSKA (reference sequence). The V gene end was trimmed by 6 bases and the J gene end by 0 bases; junction bases not matched to a gene: 2. This CDR3 is built from 13 residues. CDR3 protein: CSARTGSTDTQYF. The CDR3 nucleotides are TGCAGTGCAAGGACAGGGAGCACAGATACGCAGTATTTT.

The chain employs TRBV25-1 and TRBJ2-1; 7 bases line up with TRBD2. The junction had 5 bases not matched to a gene; V was cut back by 2 bases and J by 7 bases. Per the germline V gene, CDR1 is MGHDK and CDR2 is SYGVNS. The CDR3 is 14 amino acids. The CDR3 DNA follows: TGTGCCAGCAGTGAAGGGGCTAGCGGAAATGAGCAGTTCTTC. It translates to CASSEGASGNEQFF. Full variable domain (missing parts from reference TRBV25-1 and TRBJ2-1): EADIYQTPRYLVIGTGKKITLECSQTMGHDKMYWYQQDPGMELHLIHYSYGVNSTEKGDLSSESTVSRIRTEHFPLTLESARPSHTSQYLCASSEGASGNEQFFGPGTRLTVL.

CDR3 protein: CASSQGSGSSTDTQYF. In DNA, the CDR3 is TGCGCCAGCAGCCAAGGTTCGGGATCTAGCACAGATACGCAGTATTTT. The rearrangement links TRBV4-1 to TRBJ2-3; maybe TRBD2 (5 bases). The V end lost 1 base, the J end lost 0 bases, and 11 bases lay between the germline ends. This CDR3 contains 16 residues. Germline CDR1 MGHRA, CDR2 YSYEKL.

Worth noting for this clonotype: A much bigger clone sits one base away, suggesting this may be a read error. The genes are TRBV7-8 and TRBJ2-1; TRBD2 agrees at 14 bases. Germline V gives CDR1 SGHVS, CDR2 FQNEAQ. This CDR3 contains 15 residues. In nucleotides, the CDR3 is TGTGACAGCAGCTGGACTAGCGGGAGGCCGGATGAGCAGTTCTTC. Translation: CDSSWTSGRPDEQFF.

The chain couples TRBV29-1 to TRBJ2-3; 10 bases line up with TRBD2. Germline CDR1 SQVTM, CDR2 ANQGSEA. This CDR3 comprises 17 residues. V trimming: 6 bases; J trimming: 3 bases; junction bases outside the gene matches: 15. The CDR3 DNA reads as TGCAGCGTCACCGGGACTAGCGAACCGCCAACAACAGATACGCAGTATTTT. Translation gives CSVTGTSEPPTTDTQYF.

The CDR3 loop reads CASSLWGRDNEQFF. The CDR3 nucleotides read TGTGCCAGCAGCTTATGGGGGCGGGACAATGAGCAGTTCTTC. V gene TRBV7-8 combines with J gene TRBJ2-1; D possibly corresponds to TRBD1 (6 bases). Trimming took off 2 bases at V and 5 bases at J, with 10 bases between the two ends. This CDR3 has 14 residues. Germline values: CDR1 SGHVS, CDR2 FQNEAQ. The entire variable domain, with the rest obtained from reference TRBV7-8 and TRBJ2-1, is as follows: GAGVSQSPRYKVAKRGQDVALRCDPISGHVSLFWYQQALGQGPEFLTYFQNEAQLDKSGLPSDRFFAERPEGSVSTLKIQRTQQEDSAVYLCASSLWGRDNEQFFGPGTRLTVL.